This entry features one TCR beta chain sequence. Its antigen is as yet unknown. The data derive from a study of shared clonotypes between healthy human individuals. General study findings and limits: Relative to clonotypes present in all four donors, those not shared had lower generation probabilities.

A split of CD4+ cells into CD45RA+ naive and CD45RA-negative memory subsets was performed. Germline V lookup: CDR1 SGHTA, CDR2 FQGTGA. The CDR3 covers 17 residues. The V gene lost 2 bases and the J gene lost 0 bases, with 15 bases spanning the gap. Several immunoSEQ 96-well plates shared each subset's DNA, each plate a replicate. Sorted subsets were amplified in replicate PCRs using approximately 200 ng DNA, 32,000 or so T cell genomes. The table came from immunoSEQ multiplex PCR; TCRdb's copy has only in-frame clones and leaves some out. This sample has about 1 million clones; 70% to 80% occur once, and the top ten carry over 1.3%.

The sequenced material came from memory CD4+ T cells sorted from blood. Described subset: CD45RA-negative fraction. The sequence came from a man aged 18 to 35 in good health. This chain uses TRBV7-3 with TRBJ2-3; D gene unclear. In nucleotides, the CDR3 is TGTGCCAGCAGCTTATTTAACACCCGGTCTAGCACAGATACGCAGTATTTT. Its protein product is CASSLFNTRSSTDTQYF.